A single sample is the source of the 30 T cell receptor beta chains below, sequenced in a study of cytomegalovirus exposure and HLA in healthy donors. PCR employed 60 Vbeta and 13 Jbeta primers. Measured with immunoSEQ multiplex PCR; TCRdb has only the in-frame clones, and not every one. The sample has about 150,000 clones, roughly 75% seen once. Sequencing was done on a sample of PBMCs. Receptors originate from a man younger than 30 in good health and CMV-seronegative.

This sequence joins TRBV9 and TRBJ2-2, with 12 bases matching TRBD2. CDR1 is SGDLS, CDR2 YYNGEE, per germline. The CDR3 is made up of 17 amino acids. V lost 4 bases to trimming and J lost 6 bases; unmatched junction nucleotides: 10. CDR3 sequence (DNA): TGTGCCAGCAGCTACTCCTCTAGCGGGAGGGCCGCCGGGGAGCTGTTTTTT. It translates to CASSYSSSGRAAGELFF.

CDR3 sequence reads: CASSAKRYTGELFF. The CDR3 region has the DNA TGTGCCAGCAGCGCTAAACGGTACACCGGGGAGCTGTTTTTT. This chain links TRBV5-8 with TRBJ2-2; D is unresolved. The CDR3 is 14 amino acids. Germline lookup yields CDR1 SGHTS and CDR2 YDEGEE. V lost 4 bases and J 3 bases, leaving 10 bases between the germline ends.

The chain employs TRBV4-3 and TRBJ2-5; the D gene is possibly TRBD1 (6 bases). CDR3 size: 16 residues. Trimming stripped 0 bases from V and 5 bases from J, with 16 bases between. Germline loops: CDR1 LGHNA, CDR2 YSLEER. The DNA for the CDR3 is TGCGCCAGCAGCCAAGATAAGAACAGGGTTGGGGAGACCCAGTACTTC. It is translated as CASSQDKNRVGETQYF.

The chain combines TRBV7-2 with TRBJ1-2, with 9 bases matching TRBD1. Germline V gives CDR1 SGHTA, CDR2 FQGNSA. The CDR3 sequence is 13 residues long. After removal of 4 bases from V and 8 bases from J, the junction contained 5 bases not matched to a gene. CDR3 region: CASSSRQGGGYTF. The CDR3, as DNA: TGTGCCAGCAGCTCTCGACAGGGGGGGGGCTACACCTTC.

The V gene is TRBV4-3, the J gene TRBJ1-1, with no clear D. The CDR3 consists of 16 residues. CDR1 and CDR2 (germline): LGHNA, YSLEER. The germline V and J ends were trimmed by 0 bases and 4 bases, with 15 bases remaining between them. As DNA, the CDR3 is TGCGCCAGCAGCCAAGACCAACTCGAAACCGGCACTGAAGCTTTCTTT. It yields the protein CASSQDQLETGTEAFF.

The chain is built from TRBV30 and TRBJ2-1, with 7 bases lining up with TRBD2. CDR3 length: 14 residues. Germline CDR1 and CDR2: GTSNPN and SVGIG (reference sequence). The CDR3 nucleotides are TGTGGCCGGGCTCCCGGGAGGTCCTACAATGAGCAGTTCTTC. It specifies CGRAPGRSYNEQFF.

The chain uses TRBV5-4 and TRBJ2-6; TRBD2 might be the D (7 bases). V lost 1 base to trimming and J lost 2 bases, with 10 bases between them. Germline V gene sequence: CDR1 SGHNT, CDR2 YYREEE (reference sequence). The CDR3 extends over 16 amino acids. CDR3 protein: CASSLRGGAGANVLTF. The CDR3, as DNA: TGTGCCAGCAGCTTGAGGGGGGGGGCTGGGGCCAACGTCCTGACTTTC.

The CDR3 loop is CATSSMRDTDTQYF. The CDR3 coding sequence is TGTGCCACATCCTCAATGCGGGACACAGATACGCAGTATTTT. This sequence joins TRBV19 and TRBJ2-3, with D possibly being TRBD2 (6 bases). Trimming took off 10 bases at V and 2 bases at J, with 16 bases between the two ends. CDR3 length: 14 amino acids. The germline V gene has CDR1 LNHDA and CDR2 SQIVND (reference sequence).

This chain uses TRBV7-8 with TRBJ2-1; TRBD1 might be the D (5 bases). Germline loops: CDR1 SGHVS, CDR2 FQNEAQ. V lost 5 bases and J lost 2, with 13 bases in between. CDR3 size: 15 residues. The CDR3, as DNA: TGTGCCAGCAGCCCCCGCGTGGGGCCCTACAATGAGCAGTTCTTC. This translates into CASSPRVGPYNEQFF. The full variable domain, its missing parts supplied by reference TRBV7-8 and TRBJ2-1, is GAGVSQSPRYKVAKRGQDVALRCDPISGHVSLFWYQQALGQGPEFLTYFQNEAQLDKSGLPSDRFFAERPEGSVSTLKIQRTQQEDSAVYLCASSPRVGPYNEQFFGPGTRLTVL.

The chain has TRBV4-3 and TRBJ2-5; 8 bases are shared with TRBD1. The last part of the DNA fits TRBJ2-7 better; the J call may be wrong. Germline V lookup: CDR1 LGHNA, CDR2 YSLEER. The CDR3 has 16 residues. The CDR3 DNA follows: TGCGCCAGCAGCCAAGATGGACAGGGCTACTCCTACGAGCAGTACTTC. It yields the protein CASSQDGQGYSYEQYF.

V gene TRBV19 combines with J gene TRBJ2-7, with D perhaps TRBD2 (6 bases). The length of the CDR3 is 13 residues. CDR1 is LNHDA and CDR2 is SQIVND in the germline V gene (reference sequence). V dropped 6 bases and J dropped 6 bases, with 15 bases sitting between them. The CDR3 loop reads CASSGSAVGEQYF. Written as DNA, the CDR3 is TGTGCCAGTAGCGGGAGCGCGGTAGGCGAGCAGTACTTC.

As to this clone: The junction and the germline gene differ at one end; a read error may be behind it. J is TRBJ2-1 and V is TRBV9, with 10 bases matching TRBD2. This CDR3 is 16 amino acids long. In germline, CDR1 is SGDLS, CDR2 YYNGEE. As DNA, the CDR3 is TGTGCCAGCAGCGTAGGGGAGGGACTAGCGAGTAATGGGCAGTTCTTC. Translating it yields CASSVGEGLASNGQFF.

The CDR3 is CASSLAGQGGTGELFF. For the CDR3, the DNA is TGCGCCAGCAGCTTGGCCGGGCAGGGAGGAACCGGGGAGCTGTTTTTT. This rearrangement joins TRBV5-1 to TRBJ2-2; weak D call: TRBD2 (6 bases). The CDR3 has 16 residues. Germline CDR1 SGHRS, CDR2 YFSETQ. Trimming shortened V by 0 bases and J by 5 bases, and 14 bases separated the two germline ends.

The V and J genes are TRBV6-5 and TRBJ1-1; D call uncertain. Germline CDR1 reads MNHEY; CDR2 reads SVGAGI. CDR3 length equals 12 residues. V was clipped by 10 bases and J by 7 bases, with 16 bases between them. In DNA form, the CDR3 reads TGTGCCACCCACCCGAGCGGGCGTGAAGCTTTCTTT. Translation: CATHPSGREAFF.

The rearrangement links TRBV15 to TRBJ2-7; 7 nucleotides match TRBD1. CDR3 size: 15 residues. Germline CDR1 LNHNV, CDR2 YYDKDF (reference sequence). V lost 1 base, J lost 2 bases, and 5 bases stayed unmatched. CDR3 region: CATSRGGTATYEQYF. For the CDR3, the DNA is TGTGCCACCAGCAGAGGTGGGACAGCGACCTACGAGCAGTACTTC.

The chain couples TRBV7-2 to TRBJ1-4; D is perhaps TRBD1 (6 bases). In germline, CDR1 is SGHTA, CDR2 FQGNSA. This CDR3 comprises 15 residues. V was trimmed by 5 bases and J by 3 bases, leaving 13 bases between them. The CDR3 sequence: CASSLHRVANEKLFF. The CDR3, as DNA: TGTGCCAGCAGCCTCCACAGGGTTGCTAATGAAAAACTGTTTTTT. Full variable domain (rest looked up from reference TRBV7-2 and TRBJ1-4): GAGVSQSPSNKVTEKGKDVELRCDPISGHTALYWYRQSLGQGLEFLIYFQGNSAPDKSGLPSDRFSAERTGGSVSTLTIQRTQQEDSAVYLCASSLHRVANEKLFFGSGTQLSVL.

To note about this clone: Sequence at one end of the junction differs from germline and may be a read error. The CDR3 bases are TGTTCCAGCAGCTTTGCAGGGGGTTTCGATGAGCAGTTCTTC. Protein sequence: CSSSFAGGFDEQFF. The V and J genes are TRBV7-9 and TRBJ2-1, with 7 positions matching TRBD1. CDR3 length: 14 residues. The germline gives CDR1 SEHNR, CDR2 FQNEAQ (reference sequence).

The CDR3 DNA reads TGTGCCAGCAGTTTTCTCTCGAACACTGAAGCTTTCTTT. Translated: CASSFLSNTEAFF. The chain has TRBV28 and TRBJ1-1, with D unclear. Trimming shortened V by 3 bases and J by 1 base, and 6 bases separated the two germline ends. CDR1 and CDR2 from the germline V gene are MDHEN and SYDVKM. The CDR3 is made up of 13 amino acids.

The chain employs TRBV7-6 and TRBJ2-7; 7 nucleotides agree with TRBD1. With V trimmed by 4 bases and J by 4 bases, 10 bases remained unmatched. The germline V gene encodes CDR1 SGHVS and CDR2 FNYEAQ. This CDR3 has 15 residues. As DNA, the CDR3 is TGTGCCAGCAGCTCCCGGGACAGATTACCATACGAGCAGTACTTC. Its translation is CASSSRDRLPYEQYF.

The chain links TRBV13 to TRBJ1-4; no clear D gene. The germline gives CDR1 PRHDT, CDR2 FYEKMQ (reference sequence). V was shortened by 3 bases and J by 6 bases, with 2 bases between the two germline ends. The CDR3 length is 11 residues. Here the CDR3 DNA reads TGTGCCAGCAGCTTCGATGAAAAACTGTTTTTT. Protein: CASSFDEKLFF.

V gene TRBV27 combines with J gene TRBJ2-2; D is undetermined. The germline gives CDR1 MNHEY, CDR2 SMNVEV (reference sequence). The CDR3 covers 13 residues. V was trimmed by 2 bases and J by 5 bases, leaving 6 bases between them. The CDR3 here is CASSLIVTGELFF. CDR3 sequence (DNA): TGTGCCAGCAGTTTAATTGTAACCGGGGAGCTGTTTTTT.

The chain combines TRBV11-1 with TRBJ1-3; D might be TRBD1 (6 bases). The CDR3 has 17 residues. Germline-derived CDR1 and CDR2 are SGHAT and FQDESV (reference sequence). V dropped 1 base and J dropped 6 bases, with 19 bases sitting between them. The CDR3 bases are TGTGCCAGCAGCTTAGAACCCCGCCGACAGGACGTAAACACCATATATTTT. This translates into CASSLEPRRQDVNTIYF.

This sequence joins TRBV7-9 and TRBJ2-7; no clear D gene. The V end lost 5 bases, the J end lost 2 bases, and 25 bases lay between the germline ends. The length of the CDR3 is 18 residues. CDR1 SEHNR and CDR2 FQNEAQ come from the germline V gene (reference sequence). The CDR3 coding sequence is TGTGCCAGCAGCCAATCAGGCCAAAGGATTTTAAACCCCTACGAGCAGTACTTC. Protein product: CASSQSGQRILNPYEQYF.

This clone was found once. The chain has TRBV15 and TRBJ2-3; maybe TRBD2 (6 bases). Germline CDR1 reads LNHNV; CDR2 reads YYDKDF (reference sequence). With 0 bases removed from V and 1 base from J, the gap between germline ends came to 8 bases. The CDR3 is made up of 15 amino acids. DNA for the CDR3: TGTGCCACCAGCAGAGATGAGCGGGGCACAGATACGCAGTATTTT. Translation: CATSRDERGTDTQYF.

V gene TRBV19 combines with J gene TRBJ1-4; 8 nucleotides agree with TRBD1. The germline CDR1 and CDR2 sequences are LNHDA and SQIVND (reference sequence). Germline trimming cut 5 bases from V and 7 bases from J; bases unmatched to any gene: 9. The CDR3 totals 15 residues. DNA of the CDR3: TGTGCCAGTAGTCTCAGGGGGCTTATGGCTGAAAAACTGTTTTTT. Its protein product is CASSLRGLMAEKLFF.

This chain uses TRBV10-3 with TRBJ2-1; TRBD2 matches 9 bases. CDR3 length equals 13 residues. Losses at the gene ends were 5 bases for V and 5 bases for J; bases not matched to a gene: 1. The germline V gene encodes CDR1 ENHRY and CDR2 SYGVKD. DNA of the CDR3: TGTGCCATCAGTAGACTAGCGGACAATGAGCAGTTCTTC. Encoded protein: CAISRLADNEQFF.

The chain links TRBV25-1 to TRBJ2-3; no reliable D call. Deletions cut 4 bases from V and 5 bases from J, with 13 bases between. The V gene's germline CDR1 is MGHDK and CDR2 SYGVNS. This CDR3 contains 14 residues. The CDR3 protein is CASSAYLAEDTQYF. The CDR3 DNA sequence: TGTGCCAGCAGTGCTTACCTGGCGGAAGATACGCAGTATTTT.

The CDR3 loop reads CASGLTRVSNQPQHF. The DNA for the CDR3 is TGTGCTAGTGGTTTAACCAGGGTGAGCAATCAGCCCCAGCATTTT. This rearrangement joins TRBV12-5 to TRBJ1-5; tentative D call: TRBD1 (5 bases). Germline V gene lookup returns CDR1 LGHNT and CDR2 FRNRAP. The CDR3 is made up of 15 amino acids. Trimming removed 3 bases at V and 1 base at J, with 10 bases between.

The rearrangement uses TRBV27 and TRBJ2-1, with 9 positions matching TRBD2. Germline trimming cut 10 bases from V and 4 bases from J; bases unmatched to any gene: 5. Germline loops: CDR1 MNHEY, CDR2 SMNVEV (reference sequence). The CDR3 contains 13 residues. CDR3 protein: CATRLAAYNEQFF. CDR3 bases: TGTGCCACCCGACTAGCGGCGTACAATGAGCAGTTCTTC.

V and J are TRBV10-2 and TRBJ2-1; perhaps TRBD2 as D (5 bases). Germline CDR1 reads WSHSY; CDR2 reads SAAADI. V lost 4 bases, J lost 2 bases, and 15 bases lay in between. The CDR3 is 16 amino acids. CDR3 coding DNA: TGCGCCAGCAGTGTTGTCGGGCTCGGGGCCTACAATGAGCAGTTCTTC. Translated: CASSVVGLGAYNEQFF.